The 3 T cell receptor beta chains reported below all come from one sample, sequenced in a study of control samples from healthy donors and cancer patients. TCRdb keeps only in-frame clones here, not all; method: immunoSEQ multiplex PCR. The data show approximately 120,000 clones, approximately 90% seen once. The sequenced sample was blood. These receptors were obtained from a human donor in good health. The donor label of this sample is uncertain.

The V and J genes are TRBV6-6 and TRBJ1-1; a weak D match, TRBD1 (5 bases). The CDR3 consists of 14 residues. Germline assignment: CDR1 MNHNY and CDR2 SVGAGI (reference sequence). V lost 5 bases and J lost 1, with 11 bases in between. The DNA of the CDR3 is TGTGCCAGCAGTCCACAGGTTTCGAACACTGAAGCTTTCTTT. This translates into CASSPQVSNTEAFF.

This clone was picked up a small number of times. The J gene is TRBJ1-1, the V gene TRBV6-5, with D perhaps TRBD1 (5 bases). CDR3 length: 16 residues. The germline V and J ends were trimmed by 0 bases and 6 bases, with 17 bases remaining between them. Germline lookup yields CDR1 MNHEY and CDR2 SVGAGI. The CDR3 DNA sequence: TGTGCCAGCAGTTACTCGATTGGCAGGGCAGGCCCTGAAGCTTTCTTT. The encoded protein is CASSYSIGRAGPEAFF.

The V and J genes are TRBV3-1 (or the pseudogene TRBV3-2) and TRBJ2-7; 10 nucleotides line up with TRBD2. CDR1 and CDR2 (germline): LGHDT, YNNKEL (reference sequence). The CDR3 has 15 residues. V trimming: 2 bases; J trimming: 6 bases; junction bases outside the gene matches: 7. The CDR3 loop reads CASSQRLAGVGEQYF. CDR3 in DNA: TGTGCCAGCAGCCAACGGCTAGCGGGGGTCGGCGAGCAGTACTTC.